The present T cell receptor beta chain was sequenced within a study of blood T cell repertoires in COVID-19 (dated by TCRdb to 2020 to 2022). The study in broad terms: Samples from collaborators originated in the United States, Italy and Spain and spanned both the acute and convalescent phases of COVID-19. Nearly every sample came with metadata listing a de-identified subject ID, COVID-19 status, age in years and sex. Deeply sampled blood TCRbeta repertoires from subjects exposed to, actively infected with, or recovered from COVID-19 were included in the dataset. Samples came from the ongoing ImmuneRACE study (first 160 participants) plus 1,254 subjects from 6 global collaborators. The prospective study material was composed of cDNA or gDNA derived from T cells, B-cell-depleted T cells, or PBMCs. The repertoires were made available in a free public database intended to serve as a resource for research on the immune response to SARS-CoV-2. Where HLA class I and class II types were available, the types were taken from metadata supplied by the sample provider, not from assay-based typing.

TCRbeta CDR3 regions were amplified from genomic DNA using the immunoSEQ Assay, a bias-controlled multiplex PCR. Concerning the study's data processing: The number of nucleated cells in each sample was estimated from the amplification of reference gene primers within the assay. To quantify the absolute abundance of each unique TCRbeta CDR3 rearrangement, sequence reads were collapsed and filtered. For each sample, productive Simpson clonality was calculated as the square root of Simpson's diversity index over productive rearrangements. TCRdb stores this immuneACCESS table with in-frame sequences only. Part of the clones is absent; in the studies checked, under half of the shortfall reflects unresolved V genes, and no reason is known for the rest. V and J calls and clone size come straight from that table; D and trimming were deduced from the DNA. This sample is represented by roughly 120,000 clones; roughly 80% of them were singletons. The top ten clones comprise about 2.7% of the sample.

Details on this clone: What this receptor recognizes is not known. The record has no base qualities; no much larger clone is one base away.

Each collaborating institution followed its own protocols to collect whole blood in K2EDTA tubes. Collaborator samples were shipped for TCRbeta analysis as frozen whole blood, isolated PBMCs, or DNA extracted from either sample type. The full study reports these points: Clinical and demographic metadata were provided uncurated, with the amount varying by source and participant.

The germline V gene provides CDR1 KGHDR and CDR2 SFDVKD. Measured from the cysteine to the phenylalanine, the CDR3 is 17 residues long. The read is trimmed to its CDR3 DNA, 51 bases read in frame from base 1. V and J lose 11 bases and 4 bases, and a span of 23 bases separates them. This receptor was obtained from a man between 50 and 59 years old with acute or convalescent COVID-19. The chain is assembled from TRBV24-1 and TRBJ2-6; a tentative D match to TRBD1 spans 6 bases. The source material was peripheral blood. The nucleotide sequence reads TGTGCCAGAAGTACAGGACTGGGGGCCTCGGGGGCCAACGTCCTGACTTTC. It encodes CARSTGLGASGANVLTF.